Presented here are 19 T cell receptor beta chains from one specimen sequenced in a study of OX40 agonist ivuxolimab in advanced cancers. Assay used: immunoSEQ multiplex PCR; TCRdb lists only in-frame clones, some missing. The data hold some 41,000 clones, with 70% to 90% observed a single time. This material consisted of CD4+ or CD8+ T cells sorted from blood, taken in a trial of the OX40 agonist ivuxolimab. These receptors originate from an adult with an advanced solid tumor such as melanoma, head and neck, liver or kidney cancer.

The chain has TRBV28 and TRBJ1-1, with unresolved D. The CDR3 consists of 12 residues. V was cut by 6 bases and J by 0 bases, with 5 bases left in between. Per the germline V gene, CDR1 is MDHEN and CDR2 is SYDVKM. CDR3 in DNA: TGTGCCAGCAGCAGAGTGAACACTGAAGCTTTCTTT. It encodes CASSRVNTEAFF.

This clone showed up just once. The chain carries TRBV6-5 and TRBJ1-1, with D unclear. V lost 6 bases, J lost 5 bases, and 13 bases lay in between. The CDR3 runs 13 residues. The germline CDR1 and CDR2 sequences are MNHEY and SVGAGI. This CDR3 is CASSLQTYTEAFF. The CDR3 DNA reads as TGTGCCAGCAGCCTACAAACGTATACTGAAGCTTTCTTT.

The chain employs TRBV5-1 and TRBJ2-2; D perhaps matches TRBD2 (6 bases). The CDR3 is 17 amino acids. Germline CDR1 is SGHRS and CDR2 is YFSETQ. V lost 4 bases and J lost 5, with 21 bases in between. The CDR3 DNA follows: TGCGCCAGCAGCACTACCCGACAGCCCGCGGGAACCGGGGAGCTGTTTTTT. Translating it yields CASSTTRQPAGTGELFF.

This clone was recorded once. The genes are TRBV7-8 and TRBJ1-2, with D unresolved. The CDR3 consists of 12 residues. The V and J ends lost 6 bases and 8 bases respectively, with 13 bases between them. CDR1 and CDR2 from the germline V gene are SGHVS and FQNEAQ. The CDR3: CASSPTLLGYTF. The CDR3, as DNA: TGTGCCAGCAGTCCTACCCTTTTAGGCTACACCTTC.

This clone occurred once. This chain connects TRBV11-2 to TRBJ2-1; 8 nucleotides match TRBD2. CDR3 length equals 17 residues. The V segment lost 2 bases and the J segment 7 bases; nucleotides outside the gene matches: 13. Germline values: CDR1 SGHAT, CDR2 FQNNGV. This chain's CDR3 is CASSLKRPGLVRNEQFF. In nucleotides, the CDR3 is TGTGCCAGCAGCTTAAAACGGCCGGGACTAGTACGGAATGAGCAGTTCTTC. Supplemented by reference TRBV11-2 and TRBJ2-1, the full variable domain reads EAGVAQSPRYKIIEKRQSVAFWCNPISGHATLYWYQQILGQGPKLLIQFQNNGVVDDSQLPKDRFSAERLKGVDSTLKIQPAKLEDSAVYLCASSLKRPGLVRNEQFFGPGTRLTVL.

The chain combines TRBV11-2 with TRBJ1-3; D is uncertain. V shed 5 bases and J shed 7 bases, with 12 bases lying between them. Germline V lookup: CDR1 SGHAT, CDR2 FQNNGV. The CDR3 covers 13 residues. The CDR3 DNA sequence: TGTGCCAGCAGCCCAACAGTGGGGAACACCATATATTTT. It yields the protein CASSPTVGNTIYF.

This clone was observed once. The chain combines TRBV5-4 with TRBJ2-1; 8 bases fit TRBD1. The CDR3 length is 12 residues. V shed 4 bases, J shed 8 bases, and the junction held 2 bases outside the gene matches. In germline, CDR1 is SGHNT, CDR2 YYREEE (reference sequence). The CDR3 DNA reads TGTGCCAGCAGCGCGACAGGGGATGAGCAGTTCTTC. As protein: CASSATGDEQFF.

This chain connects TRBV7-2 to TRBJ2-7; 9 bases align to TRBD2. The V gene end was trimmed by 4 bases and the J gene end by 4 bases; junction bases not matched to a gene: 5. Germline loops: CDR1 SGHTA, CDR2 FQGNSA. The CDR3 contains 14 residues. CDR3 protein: CASSSQGLAYEQYF. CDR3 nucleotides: TGTGCCAGCAGCTCCCAGGGACTAGCTTACGAGCAGTACTTC.

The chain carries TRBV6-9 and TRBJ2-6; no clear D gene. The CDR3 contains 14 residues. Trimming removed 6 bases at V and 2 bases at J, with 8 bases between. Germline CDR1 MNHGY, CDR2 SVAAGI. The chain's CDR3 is CASRSEAGANVLTF. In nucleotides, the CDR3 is TGTGCCAGCAGGAGCGAGGCTGGGGCCAACGTCCTGACTTTC.

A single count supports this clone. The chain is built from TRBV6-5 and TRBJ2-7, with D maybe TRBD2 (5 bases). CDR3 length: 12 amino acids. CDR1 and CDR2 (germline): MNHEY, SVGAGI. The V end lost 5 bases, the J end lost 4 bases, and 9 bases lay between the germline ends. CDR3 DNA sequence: TGTGCCAGCAGTGGACTGGGGTACGAGCAGTACTTC. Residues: CASSGLGYEQYF.

CDR3 sequence (DNA): TGTGCCAGCTCCCCCGGGACTTCCAGGAACTATGGCTACACCTTC. It yields the protein CASSPGTSRNYGYTF. The rearrangement uses TRBV18 and TRBJ1-2; the D gene is possibly TRBD1 (5 bases). The germline CDR1 and CDR2 sequences are KGHSH and LQKENI. The CDR3 covers 15 residues. V dropped 6 bases and J dropped 2 bases, with 16 bases sitting between them. Filled out from reference TRBV18 and TRBJ1-2, the complete variable domain reads NAGVMQNPRHLVRRRGQEARLRCSPMKGHSHVYWYRQLPEEGLKFMVYLQKENIIDESGMPKERFSAEFPKEGPSILRIQQVVRGDSAAYFCASSPGTSRNYGYTFGSGTRLTVV.

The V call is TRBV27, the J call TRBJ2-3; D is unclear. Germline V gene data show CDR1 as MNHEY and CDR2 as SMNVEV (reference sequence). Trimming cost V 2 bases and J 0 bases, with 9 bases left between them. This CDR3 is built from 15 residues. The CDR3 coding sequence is TGTGCCAGCAGTTTAAAATGGGTGAGCACAGATACGCAGTATTTT. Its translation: CASSLKWVSTDTQYF.

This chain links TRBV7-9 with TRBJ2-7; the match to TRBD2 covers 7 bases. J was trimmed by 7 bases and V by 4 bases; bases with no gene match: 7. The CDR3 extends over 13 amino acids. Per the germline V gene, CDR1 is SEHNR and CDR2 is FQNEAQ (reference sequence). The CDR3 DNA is TGTGCCAGCAGCTGGCTAGCGGAGGGGGAGCAGTACTTC. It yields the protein CASSWLAEGEQYF.

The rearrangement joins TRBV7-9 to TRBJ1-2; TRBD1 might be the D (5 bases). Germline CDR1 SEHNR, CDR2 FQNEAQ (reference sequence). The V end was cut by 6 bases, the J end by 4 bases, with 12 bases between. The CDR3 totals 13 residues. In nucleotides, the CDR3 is TGTGCCAGCAGTGCATCGGGACCCTATGGCTACACCTTC. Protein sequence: CASSASGPYGYTF.

CDR3 bases: TGTGCCAGCAGCTTAGACGGCTCCCCGTTGAAGCAGTACTTC. Protein product: CASSLDGSPLKQYF. J is TRBJ2-7 and V is TRBV7-9, with unresolved D. Looked up from germline, CDR1 is SEHNR and CDR2 is FQNEAQ (reference sequence). This CDR3 contains 14 residues. The V end was cut by 1 base, the J end by 8 bases, with 15 bases between.

The CDR3 DNA reads TGTGCCAGCAGCTGGACCCAAGAGACCCAGTACTTC. The encoded protein is CASSWTQETQYF. The chain is built from TRBV5-5 and TRBJ2-5; D ambiguous. The CDR3 has 12 residues. From germline, CDR1 is SGHKS and CDR2 YYEKEE (reference sequence). V lost 3 bases, J lost 1 base, and 4 bases lay in between.

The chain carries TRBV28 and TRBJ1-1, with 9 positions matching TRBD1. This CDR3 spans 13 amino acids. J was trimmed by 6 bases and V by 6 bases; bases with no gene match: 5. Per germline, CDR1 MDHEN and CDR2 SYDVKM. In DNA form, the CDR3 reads TGTGCCAGCAGGGGGACAGGGAGGTCTGAAGCTTTCTTT. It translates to CASRGTGRSEAFF.

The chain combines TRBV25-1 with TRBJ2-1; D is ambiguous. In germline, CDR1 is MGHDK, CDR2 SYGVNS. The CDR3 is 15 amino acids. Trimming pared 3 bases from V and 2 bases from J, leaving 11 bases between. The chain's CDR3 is CASSDQHRPYNEQFF. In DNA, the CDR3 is TGTGCCAGCAGTGATCAGCACCGTCCCTACAATGAGCAGTTCTTC.

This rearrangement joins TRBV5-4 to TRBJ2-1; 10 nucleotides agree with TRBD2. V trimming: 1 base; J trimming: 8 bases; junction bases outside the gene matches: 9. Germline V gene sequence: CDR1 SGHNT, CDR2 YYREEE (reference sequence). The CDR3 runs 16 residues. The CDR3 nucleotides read TGTGCCAGCAGCTTGAAGCTAGCGGGGGCCTATGATGAGCAGTTCTTC. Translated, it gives CASSLKLAGAYDEQFF.